This T cell receptor (beta chain) was profiled in a study of cytomegalovirus exposure and HLA in healthy donors. As for the study in general: Genotyping showed 70% to 90% of over 350 donors falling in the Caucasian-associated ancestry cluster. Whole-study findings and limits: Earlier results showed most TCR beta V segments being productive about 90% or about 30% of the time. It was reported in a later analysis that an Asian-associated ancestry cluster showed fewer N-insertions than the approximately 690-donor mean. The authors later linked a missense DCLRE1C variant to TCR beta V- and J-gene trimming.

The primer mix had 60 Vbeta and 13 Jbeta primers. Profiled with immunoSEQ multiplex PCR; TCRdb holds only in-frame clones, not every one. The data show hundreds of thousands of clones, about 72% seen once. The CDR3 has 18 amino acids. Germline loops: CDR1 LNHDA, CDR2 SQIVND (reference sequence). Trimming at V came to 3 bases and at J to 7 bases, leaving 17 bases not matched to a gene. This clone was seen only once. Its antigen remains unknown. The sample comprised PBMCs. The J gene is TRBJ2-1, the V gene TRBV19; 8 bases line up with TRBD2. The receptor was isolated from a male donor in good health and CMV-seronegative. CDR3 in DNA: TGTGCCAGTAGTATTGGGGCCAGCGGGAGCTCTAGGAGAAATGAGCAGTTCTTC. Translated: CASSIGASGSSRRNEQFF.